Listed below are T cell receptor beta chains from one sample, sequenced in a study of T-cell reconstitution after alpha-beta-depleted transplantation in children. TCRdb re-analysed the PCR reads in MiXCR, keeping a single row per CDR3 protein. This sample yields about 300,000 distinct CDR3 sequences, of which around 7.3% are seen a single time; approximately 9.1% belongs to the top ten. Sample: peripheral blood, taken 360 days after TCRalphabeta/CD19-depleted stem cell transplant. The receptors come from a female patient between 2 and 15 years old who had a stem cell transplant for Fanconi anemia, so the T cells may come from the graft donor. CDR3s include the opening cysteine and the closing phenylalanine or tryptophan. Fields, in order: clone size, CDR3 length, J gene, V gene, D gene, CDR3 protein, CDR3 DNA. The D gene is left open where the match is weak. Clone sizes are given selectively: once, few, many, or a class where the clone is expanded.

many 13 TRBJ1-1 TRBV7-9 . CASSHDSNTEAFF TGTGCCAGCAGCCATGACAGCAACACTGAAGCTTTCTTT
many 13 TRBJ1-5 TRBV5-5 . CASSLDLNQPQHF TGTGCCAGCAGCTTGGATCTTAATCAGCCCCAGCATTTT
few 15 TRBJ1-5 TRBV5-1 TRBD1 CASSLAGGAGQPQHF TGCGCCAGCAGCTTGGCAGGGGGCGCGGGTCAGCCCCAGCATTTT
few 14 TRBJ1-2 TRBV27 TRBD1 CASSNPGTAYGYTF TGTGCCAGCAGTAACCCCGGGACAGCTTATGGCTACACCTTC
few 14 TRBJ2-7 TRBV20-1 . CSAIDRDGLWEQYF TGCAGTGCTATAGACCGGGACGGACTATGGGAGCAGTACTTC
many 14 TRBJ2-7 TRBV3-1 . CASSQVGEDYEQYF TGTGCCAGCAGCCAGGTGGGGGAGGACTACGAGCAGTACTTC
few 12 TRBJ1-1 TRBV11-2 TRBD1 CASSLQQGVAFF TGTGCCAGCAGCTTACAGCAGGGGGTAGCTTTCTTT
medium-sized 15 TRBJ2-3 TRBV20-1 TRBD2 CSAAGGFTSTDTQYF TGCAGTGCAGCGGGGGGTTTCACTAGCACAGATACGCAGTATTTT
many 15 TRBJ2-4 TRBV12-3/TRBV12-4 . CASSKFWGAKNIQYF TGTGCCAGCAGTAAATTTTGGGGGGCCAAAAACATTCAGTACTTC
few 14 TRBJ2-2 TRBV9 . CASSGGLYTGELFF TGTGCCAGCAGCGGGGGACTTTACACCGGGGAGCTGTTTTTT
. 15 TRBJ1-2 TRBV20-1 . CSAIGGNGGRDGYTF TGCAGTGCCATAGGAGGGAATGGGGGGCGAGATGGCTACACCTTC